The rows below give T cell receptor beta chains drawn from one sample of a study of blood T cell repertoires in COVID-19. The method was immunoSEQ multiplex PCR; TCRdb's version includes in-frame clones alone and lacks a portion of them. The data contain over 120,000 clones, over 80% of them singletons. Sample: peripheral blood. The source is a woman between 50 and 59 years old with acute or convalescent COVID-19. Both conserved end residues are part of each CDR3. Fields, in order: clone size, V gene, D gene, J gene, CDR3 DNA, CDR3 protein. D genes are given only for firm matches. Clone size appears in some rows only: once, few, many, or a class for an expanded clone.

NA	TRBV6-4	TRBD1	TRBJ1-2	TGTGCCAGCAGAGCCACAGGGGCGTCCAACGGCTACACCTTC	CASRATGASNGYTF
NA	TRBV19	NA	TRBJ2-7	TGTGCCAGTAGTCCCCAGGCTCCATCCTACGAGCAGTACTTC	CASSPQAPSYEQYF
NA	TRBV20-1	TRBD1	TRBJ1-1	TGCAGTGCTACACAGGGGGCGAGAGCTTTCTTT	CSATQGARAFF
NA	TRBV24-1	TRBD1	TRBJ2-1	TGTGCCACCGGGGGACAGGGCATTAATGAGCAGTTCTTC	CATGGQGINEQFF
NA	TRBV7-3	TRBD1	TRBJ2-3	TGTGCCAGCAGCTTAGGAGAGACAGGGGGCACAGATACGCAGTATTTT	CASSLGETGGTDTQYF
NA	TRBV6-5	NA	TRBJ2-1	TGTGCCAGCAGCCCGCAGGGGGGCTCCTACAATGAGCAGTTCTTC	CASSPQGGSYNEQFF
NA	TRBV19	TRBD1	TRBJ2-7	TGTGCCAGTAGGTGGGACAGGCCCCCCTACGAGCAGTACTTC	CASRWDRPPYEQYF
few	TRBV6-6	NA	TRBJ2-7	TGTGCCAGCAGCACAAGGGACAAAGTCTACGAGCAGTACTTC	CASSTRDKVYEQYF
once	TRBV2	NA	TRBJ1-3	TGTGCCAGCAGTCCGGGATCTGGAAACACCATATATTTT	CASSPGSGNTIYF
NA	TRBV6-5	TRBD2	TRBJ2-3	TGTGCCAGCAGTTACGGGCTAGCGGACTCAGATACGCAGTATTTT	CASSYGLADSDTQYF
NA	TRBV27	NA	TRBJ2-7	TGTGCCAGCAAGGCCAATATGGCAGGCTTCTCCTACGAGCAGTACTTC	CASKANMAGFSYEQYF
NA	TRBV5-1	TRBD1	TRBJ2-2	TGCGCCAGCAGCTTGCATGAGGACAGGGCCACCGGGGAGCTGTTTTTT	CASSLHEDRATGELFF
NA	TRBV6-4	TRBD1	TRBJ1-1	TGTGCCAGCAGTGGGGACAGGGGGTATAGTGAAGCTTTCTTT	CASSGDRGYSEAFF
NA	TRBV3-1/TRBV3-2	TRBD2	TRBJ2-1	TGTGCCAGCAGCCAAAACCCTAGCGGGGGGTTTCTGTGGAATGAGCAGTTCTTC	CASSQNPSGGFLWNEQFF
NA	TRBV6-2/TRBV6-3	TRBD2	TRBJ2-2	TGTGCCAGCAGTTACTCCCCTAGCGGGGGGTTAAACATCGGGGAGCTGTTTTTT	CASSYSPSGGLNIGELFF
NA	TRBV10-3	NA	TRBJ2-2	TGTGCCATCAGTGGCGACAGAAACACCGGGGAGCTGTTTTTT	CAISGDRNTGELFF
NA	TRBV5-6	NA	TRBJ2-5	TGTGCCAGCAGCTTGCTGGGGGCAGACCAAGAGACCCAGTACTTC	CASSLLGADQETQYF
NA	TRBV13	TRBD2	TRBJ2-7	TGTGCCAGCAGCCCCGGGACTAGCGGTCCTCGGGAGTACTTC	CASSPGTSGPREYF
NA	TRBV5-1	TRBD1	TRBJ2-3	TGCGCCAGCAGCGCCGGGACAGGGTCTAGCACAGATACGCAGTATTTT	CASSAGTGSSTDTQYF
NA	TRBV7-9	TRBD2	TRBJ2-7	TGTGCCAGCAGCTTAGGGACTAGCGGGGCGAACGAGCAGTACTTC	CASSLGTSGANEQYF
NA	TRBV3-1/TRBV3-2	TRBD2	TRBJ2-1	TGTGCCAGCAGTCTTGGACTAGCGGATGAGCAGTTCTTC	CASSLGLADEQFF
NA	TRBV20-1	NA	TRBJ2-3	TGCAGTGCCCTTAGCACAGATACGCAGTATTTT	CSALSTDTQYF
few	TRBV7-9	NA	TRBJ1-2	TGTGCCAGCAGCTTAGAATCGGCCTCCGGGGGCTACACCTTC	CASSLESASGGYTF
NA	TRBV5-1	NA	TRBJ1-1	TGCGCCAGCAGCCTGGGGGCCGTGGAAGGGGCTGAAGCTTTCTTT	CASSLGAVEGAEAFF
NA	TRBV30	TRBD1	TRBJ1-3	TGTGCCTGGAGTGGGGACAGGGAGACCCTCAGGTCTGGAAACACCATATATTTT	CAWSGDRETLRSGNTIYF
NA	TRBV28	TRBD1	TRBJ1-2	TGTGCCAGCAGTTTATCCGGGGCTGGACAGGCTAACTATGGCTACACCTTC	CASSLSGAGQANYGYTF
NA	TRBV19	TRBD1	TRBJ1-5	TGTGCCAGTACCGGGACAGGTTTCAATCAGCCCCAGCATTTT	CASTGTGFNQPQHF
NA	TRBV4-1	TRBD2	TRBJ2-1	TGCGCCAGCAGCCAGGCGCTATGGGGGGGGGACAATGAGCAGTTCTTC	CASSQALWGGDNEQFF
NA	TRBV7-2	TRBD1	TRBJ1-5	TGTGCCAGCAGCCTGAGGACAGGAGATAGCAATCAGCCCCAGCATTTT	CASSLRTGDSNQPQHF
NA	TRBV11-3	TRBD1	TRBJ2-1	TGTGCCAGCAGCCCCGGGACAGGGGGTTACAATGAGCAGTTCTTC	CASSPGTGGYNEQFF
NA	TRBV27	NA	TRBJ1-2	TGTGCCAGCGGTTACAGATCTCCTAACTATGGCTACACCTTC	CASGYRSPNYGYTF
NA	TRBV30	NA	TRBJ1-2	TGTGCCTGGATATCCAGGGACTCGGACTATGGCTACACCTTC	CAWISRDSDYGYTF
few	TRBV2	NA	TRBJ1-5	TGTGCCAGCAGTGAAGATCCGCGGAATCAGCCCCAGCATTTT	CASSEDPRNQPQHF
NA	TRBV11-2	TRBD1	TRBJ2-7	TGTGCCAGCAGCCGGGACAGGGCCTACGAGCAGTACTTC	CASSRDRAYEQYF
few	TRBV7-9	TRBD2	TRBJ2-1	TGTGCCAGCAGCCCCCCCCCAGCGGGGGCGGACAATGAGCAGTTCTTC	CASSPPPAGADNEQFF
NA	TRBV9	NA	TRBJ2-1	TGTGCCAGCAGCGTAGCTTTTCAGGGCCTCTCCTACAATGAGCAGTTCTTC	CASSVAFQGLSYNEQFF
NA	TRBV19	NA	TRBJ2-1	TGTGCCAGTAGTATAGATCCCCGGGAGCAGTTCTTC	CASSIDPREQFF